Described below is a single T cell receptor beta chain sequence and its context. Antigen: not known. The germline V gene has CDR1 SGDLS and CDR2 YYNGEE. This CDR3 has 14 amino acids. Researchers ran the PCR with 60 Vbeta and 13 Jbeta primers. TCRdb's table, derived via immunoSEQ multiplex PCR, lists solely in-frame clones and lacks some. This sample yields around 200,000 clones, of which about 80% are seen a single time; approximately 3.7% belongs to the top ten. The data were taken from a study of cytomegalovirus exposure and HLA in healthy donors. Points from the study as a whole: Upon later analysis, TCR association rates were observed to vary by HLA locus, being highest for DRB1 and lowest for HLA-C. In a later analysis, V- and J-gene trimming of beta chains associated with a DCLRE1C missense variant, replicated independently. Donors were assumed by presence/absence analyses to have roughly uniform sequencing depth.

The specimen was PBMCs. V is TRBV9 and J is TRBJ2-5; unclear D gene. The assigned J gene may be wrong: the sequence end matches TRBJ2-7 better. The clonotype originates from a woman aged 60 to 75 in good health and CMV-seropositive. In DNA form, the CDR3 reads TGTGCCAGCAGCGTAGATGTGCAGGCCTACGAGCAGTACTTC. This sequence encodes CASSVDVQAYEQYF.